This TCR beta chain was sequenced during a study of shared T cell receptors in the human thymus. Deletions cut 0 bases from V and 7 bases from J, with 19 bases between. CDR3 length: 16 amino acids. From germline, CDR1 is GTSNPN and CDR2 SVGIG (reference sequence). Assay used: immunoSEQ multiplex PCR; TCRdb lists only in-frame clones, some missing. The table has roughly 560,000 clones, more than 75% seen once; the top ten hold roughly 0.013%. The sample was also reused in another study, on human thymus T cells.

The gene calls are TRBV30 and TRBJ1-5; D is unclear. Sequencing was done on a sample of thymocytes. The sequence came from a boy in the first two years of life with a congenital heart defect. This CDR3 is CAWSVYPDSAGQPQHF. The CDR3 nucleotides read TGTGCCTGGAGTGTTTACCCGGATTCAGCGGGGCAGCCCCAGCATTTT.